A single sample is the source of the 16 T cell receptor beta chains below, sequenced in a study of T cell changes during pregnancy in multiple sclerosis (dated by TCRdb to the late 2010s). The library was built by means of the immunoSEQ multiplex PCR assay. What TCRdb holds here is the immuneACCESS table cut down to in-frame rearrangements. Part of the clones is not present; checked against another copy, under half of the missing clones reflect an unresolved V gene, and the others are unexplained. The table for this sample lists tens of thousands of clones; 88% of them were counted only once. The ten largest clonotypes hold roughly 1.7% of the sample. Specimen: peripheral blood, collected in the first trimester of pregnancy. The receptors were sampled from a female donor with multiple sclerosis, enrolled in a pregnancy study.

The rearrangement uses TRBV6-1 and TRBJ2-3, with D uncertain. V was clipped by 3 bases and J by 2 bases, with 6 bases between them. Germline V gene sequence: CDR1 MNHNS, CDR2 SASEGT. The CDR3 has 13 amino acids. This CDR3 is CASSDRHTDTQYF. The CDR3 DNA is TGTGCCAGCAGTGACAGACACACAGATACGCAGTATTTT.

The DNA of the CDR3 is TGTGCCTGGAGTTCCGGTGACACTGAAGCTTTCTTT. Amino acid sequence: CAWSSGDTEAFF. The V call is TRBV30, the J call TRBJ1-1; D uncertain. Trimming pared 2 bases from V and 3 bases from J, leaving 7 bases between. The CDR3 contains 12 residues. CDR1 GTSNPN and CDR2 SVGIG come from the germline V gene (reference sequence).

V is TRBV7-9 and J is TRBJ2-3; D is perhaps TRBD2 (5 bases). The V end lost 6 bases, the J end lost 5 bases, and 18 bases lay between the germline ends. The CDR3 runs 15 residues. Germline-derived CDR1 and CDR2 are SEHNR and FQNEAQ (reference sequence). Here the CDR3 reads CASSPKRRVGDTQYF. CDR3 DNA: TGTGCCAGCAGTCCGAAGCGGCGGGTTGGAGATACGCAGTATTTT.

The chain employs TRBV7-3 and TRBJ1-1; D unclear. Germline CDR1 reads SGHTA; CDR2 reads FQGTGA. V lost 5 bases and J 1 base, leaving 8 bases between the germline ends. There are 13 residues in the CDR3. For the CDR3, the DNA is TGTGCCAGCAGCCCCACAAGGAACACTGAAGCTTTCTTT. Amino acid sequence: CASSPTRNTEAFF.

J is TRBJ2-3 and V is TRBV11-3, with 12 bases fitting TRBD2. V lost 5 bases, J lost 3 bases, and 3 bases stayed unmatched. CDR1 and CDR2 (germline): SGHNT, YENEEA. CDR3 size: 15 residues. The CDR3 DNA sequence: TGTGCCAGCAGCAAGACTAGCGGGAGTACAGATACGCAGTATTTT. The encoded protein is CASSKTSGSTDTQYF.

This clone was seen just once. CDR3 nucleotide sequence: TGTGCCAGCAGTTTAGGGACTAGCTTTGAGCAGTTCTTC. Encoded protein: CASSLGTSFEQFF. The chain is built from TRBV27 and TRBJ2-1; 9 positions agree with TRBD2. This CDR3 has 13 amino acids. From germline, CDR1 is MNHEY and CDR2 SMNVEV (reference sequence). Trimming cost V 2 bases and J 9 bases; bases outside gene matches: 2.

This rearrangement joins TRBV27 to TRBJ1-2; TRBD1 agrees at 9 bases. After removal of 3 bases from V and 1 base from J, the junction contained 6 bases not matched to a gene. In germline, CDR1 is MNHEY, CDR2 SMNVEV (reference sequence). This CDR3 spans 16 amino acids. In nucleotides, the CDR3 is TGTGCCAGCAGTTTCGCAGGGACAGGGAGTAACTATGGCTACACCTTC. This codes for CASSFAGTGSNYGYTF.

This sequence joins TRBV28 and TRBJ1-1; possibly TRBD1 for D (5 bases). Deletions cut 5 bases from V and 5 bases from J, with 24 bases between. CDR1 MDHEN and CDR2 SYDVKM come from the germline V gene. The CDR3 length is 17 residues. In DNA, the CDR3 is TGTGCCAGCAGTAACCGTAGTACGCGGCAGGGTCGGACTGAAGCTTTCTTT. This translates into CASSNRSTRQGRTEAFF.

The rearrangement links TRBV13 to TRBJ2-3, with 7 nucleotides matching TRBD2. The CDR3 has 16 residues. V was clipped by 5 bases and J by 2 bases; unmatched bases: 10. CDR1 is PRHDT and CDR2 is FYEKMQ in the germline V gene (reference sequence). CDR3 nucleotides: TGTGCCAGCAGCCTCCGGGACTATCTCATCACAGATACGCAGTATTTT. It codes for CASSLRDYLITDTQYF.

V gene TRBV4-1 combines with J gene TRBJ2-1, with TRBD2 identical over 13 bases. V shed 4 bases, J shed 3 bases, and the junction held 9 bases outside the gene matches. The CDR3 runs to 18 residues. From germline, CDR1 is MGHRA and CDR2 YSYEKL. CDR3 nucleotide sequence: TGCGCCAGCAGCCGTCAACTAGCGGGAGGGCCGATCTACAATGAGCAGTTCTTC. This encodes CASSRQLAGGPIYNEQFF.

The table lists this clone with a count of one. This sequence joins TRBV5-8 and TRBJ2-3; TRBD2 aligns across 9 bases. The CDR3 covers 16 residues. Losses at the gene ends were 0 bases for V and 2 bases for J; bases not matched to a gene: 4. Germline CDR1 SGHTS, CDR2 YDEGEE. CDR3 bases: TGTGCCAGCAGCTTGGCGGCGGGAGGGTTCACAGATACGCAGTATTTT. Protein product: CASSLAAGGFTDTQYF.

The chain carries TRBV6-5 and TRBJ1-4, with 7 bases identical to TRBD1. Trimming cost V 5 bases and J 2 bases; bases outside gene matches: 5. This CDR3 has 15 residues. From germline, CDR1 is MNHEY and CDR2 SVGAGI. The CDR3 nucleotides read TGTGCCAGCAGTCGTGACAGGGCGACTAATGAAAAACTGTTTTTT. Its protein is CASSRDRATNEKLFF.

V is TRBV9 and J is TRBJ2-7; the D is unclear. Between the trimmed V and J ends, which lost 4 bases and 7 bases, there was a span of 12 bases. In germline, CDR1 is SGDLS, CDR2 YYNGEE. The CDR3 has 12 amino acids. The CDR3 is CASSPPAGEQYF. The DNA for the CDR3 is TGTGCCAGCAGCCCCCCAGCCGGGGAGCAGTACTTC.

This clone was detected only once. The chain couples TRBV19 to TRBJ1-4; a weak D match, TRBD1 (5 bases). Germline CDR1 LNHDA, CDR2 SQIVND (reference sequence). This CDR3 has 13 residues. V lost 10 bases and J 5 bases, leaving 14 bases between the germline ends. The CDR3 bases are TGTGCCACCTCGGGACTGCAAAATGAAAAACTGTTTTTT. Amino acid sequence: CATSGLQNEKLFF.

This CDR3 reads CASSLATGELFF. CDR3 DNA sequence: TGCGCCAGCAGCTTGGCAACCGGGGAGCTGTTTTTT. The rearrangement joins TRBV5-1 to TRBJ2-2; D unclear. Looked up from germline, CDR1 is SGHRS and CDR2 is YFSETQ. Trimming pared 0 bases from V and 5 bases from J, leaving 2 bases between. CDR3 length: 12 residues.

This chain connects TRBV7-6 to TRBJ2-1, with 13 bases lining up with TRBD2. Per the germline V gene, CDR1 is SGHVS and CDR2 is FNYEAQ. Trimming cost V 3 bases and J 4 bases; bases outside gene matches: 9. The CDR3 is 18 amino acids. The CDR3 bases are TGTGCCAGCAGCTTTAGGCCGGGACTAGCGGGAACTTACAATGAGCAGTTCTTC. Its translation is CASSFRPGLAGTYNEQFF.